The next 25 T cell receptor beta chains were all read from a single sample in a study of glioma-infiltrating T cells. Using RNA template, CDR3s of TCR alpha and beta were amplified with iRepertoire arm-PCR. In TCRdb, the multiplex PCR reads were re-called with MiXCR into one record per CDR3 protein. The table lists around 350,000 distinct CDR3 sequences, 35% to 45% of them singletons. Sequencing was performed on glioma tissue, nonneoplastic brain tissue, or PBMCs (not recorded which). All receptors come from a human donor with low-grade glioma or glioblastoma, undergoing nonglioma brain surgery, or in good health (not recorded which).

As concerns this clonotype: At one end, the junction sequence differs from germline, possibly due to a read error. This chain connects TRBV4-1 to TRBJ2-1; no reliable D call. The CDR3 has 13 residues. Germline-derived CDR1 and CDR2 are MGHRA and YSYEKL. CDR3 in amino acids: CASSQDPENEQSF. Here the CDR3 DNA reads TGCGCCAGCAGCCAAGACCCGGAGAATGAGCAGTCCTTC.

This clonotype was recorded at least ten times. V gene TRBV27 combines with J gene TRBJ1-1; the D is unclear. The CDR3 spans 15 residues. CDR1 is MNHEY and CDR2 is SMNVEV in the germline V gene (reference sequence). Between the trimmed V and J ends, which lost 4 bases and 4 bases, there was a span of 16 bases. In nucleotides, the CDR3 is TGTGCCAGCAGTTCCAATGCAGTCCGGGGCACTGAAGCTTTCTTT. It is translated as CASSSNAVRGTEAFF.

This clonotype was seen many times. In nucleotides, the CDR3 is TGTGCCAGCACCGAGGACAGGGAAGAGACCCAGTACTTC. It yields the protein CASTEDREETQYF. V and J are TRBV28 and TRBJ2-5; 8 nucleotides match TRBD1. Per the germline V gene, CDR1 is MDHEN and CDR2 is SYDVKM. This CDR3 spans 13 amino acids. J lost 3 bases, V lost 7 bases, and 4 bases had no gene match.

As for this clonotype: With a much larger clone just one base away, this may be a read error. The rearrangement joins TRBV6-2 or TRBV6-3 to TRBJ2-7, with 7 positions matching TRBD2. Germline assignment: CDR1 MNHEY and CDR2 SVGEGT. V shed 11 bases and J 6 bases; nucleotides not matched to a gene: 13. CDR3 length: 13 amino acids. This chain's CDR3 is CAASGGGRVEQYF. The CDR3, as DNA: TGTGCCGCCTCGGGCGGGGGAAGGGTCGAGCAGTACTTC.

The rearrangement joins TRBV11-1 to TRBJ1-1; D not resolved. The germline CDR1 and CDR2 sequences are SGHAT and FQDESV (reference sequence). V was cut by 0 bases and J by 0 bases, with 8 bases left in between. The CDR3 has 15 residues. The CDR3, as DNA: TGTGCCAGCAGCTTAGCGGTCCGGCTGAACACTGAAGCTTTCTTT. Translation gives CASSLAVRLNTEAFF.

This clonotype was counted a few times. The V and J genes are TRBV7-2 and TRBJ2-3, with D uncertain. Germline CDR1 SGHTA, CDR2 FQGNSA. There are 14 residues in the CDR3. V was shortened by 1 base and J by 5 bases, with 10 bases between the two germline ends. The CDR3 region is CASSLVARGDTQYF. The DNA of the CDR3 is TGTGCCAGCAGCTTAGTGGCGAGAGGAGATACGCAGTATTTT. Using reference TRBV7-2 and TRBJ2-3 for the parts outside the CDR3, the full variable domain is GAGVSQSPSNKVTEKGKDVELRCDPISGHTALYWYRQSLGQGLEFLIYFQGNSAPDKSGLPSDRFSAERTGGSVSTLTIQRTQQEDSAVYLCASSLVARGDTQYFGPGTRLTVL.

This clonotype appeared a few times. The rearrangement uses TRBV7-9 and TRBJ1-1; tentatively, D is TRBD1 (5 bases). The germline V gene has CDR1 SEHNR and CDR2 FQNEAQ (reference sequence). The CDR3 is made up of 15 amino acids. Trimming removed 2 bases at V and 1 base at J, with 11 bases between. CDR3 nucleotides: TGTGCCAGCAGCTTAAGGCTGGACACGAACACTGAAGCTTTCTTT. Translated, it gives CASSLRLDTNTEAFF.

This clonotype was seen only a few times. The chain recombines TRBV20-1 with TRBJ1-6; D call uncertain. The CDR3 runs to 13 residues. Looked up from germline, CDR1 is DFQATT and CDR2 is SNEGSKA (reference sequence). V lost 0 bases and J 9 bases, leaving 9 bases between the germline ends. The chain's CDR3 is CSARDDGFSPLHF. CDR3 nucleotides: TGCAGTGCTAGAGATGATGGGTTTTCACCCCTCCACTTT.

Details on this clonotype: At one of its ends the junction is not consistent with the germline gene, which may arise from a read error. The V call is TRBV20-1, the J call TRBJ1-5; D is uncertain. Germline lookup yields CDR1 DFQATT and CDR2 SNEGSKA (reference sequence). The CDR3 covers 16 residues. The CDR3 sequence is CSARDLNGHSNKPQHF. Written as DNA, the CDR3 is TGCAGTGCTAGAGATCTCAATGGCCATAGCAATAAGCCCCAGCATTTT.

This clonotype showed up just a few times. This rearrangement joins TRBV5-1 to TRBJ2-3; perhaps D is TRBD1 or TRBD2 (5 bases each). Looked up from germline, CDR1 is SGHRS and CDR2 is YFSETQ. The CDR3 extends over 14 amino acids. V was shortened by 1 base and J by 15 bases, with 21 bases between the two germline ends. The CDR3 nucleotides are TGCGCCAGCAGCTTGTCTCCCAGGGACCTCAGCGGATATTTT. Encoded protein: CASSLSPRDLSGYF. Variable domain in full (rest from reference TRBV5-1 and TRBJ2-3): KAGVTQTPRYLIKTRGQQVTLSCSPISGHRSVSWYQQTPGQGLQFLFEYFSETQRNKGNFPGRFSGRQFSNSRSEMNVSTLELGDSALYLCASSLSPRDLSGYFGPGTRLTVL.

This clonotype was found many times. V usage is TRBV28 and J usage is TRBJ1-2; D gene ambiguous. Germline CDR1 and CDR2: MDHEN and SYDVKM. The V end lost 8 bases, the J end lost 8 bases, and 21 bases lay between the germline ends. The CDR3 has 14 amino acids. The CDR3 region has the DNA TGTGCCAGCCATTTGTTTAGGAGAGGTACGGGCTACACCTTC. Amino acid sequence: CASHLFRRGTGYTF.

The chain recombines TRBV3-1 with TRBJ2-1; TRBD2 is a possible D gene (5 bases). Germline CDR1 LGHDT, CDR2 YNNKEL (reference sequence). Trimming pared 0 bases from V and 3 bases from J, leaving 9 bases between. This CDR3 has 15 amino acids. CDR3 nucleotide sequence: TGTGCCAGCAGCCAAGATGGCGACTACTACAATGAGCAGTTCTTC. Its protein product is CASSQDGDYYNEQFF.

This clonotype was seen a few times. The gene calls are TRBV4-1 and TRBJ2-4, with TRBD2 identical over 7 bases. Germline CDR1 is MGHRA and CDR2 is YSYEKL. Unmatched junction bases numbered 6, after V lost 4 bases and J lost 0 bases. The CDR3 contains 16 residues. The CDR3 sequence: CASSPSGTIAKNIQYF. CDR3 nucleotides: TGCGCCAGCAGCCCGAGCGGGACCATAGCCAAAAACATTCAGTACTTC.

On this clonotype: A junction boundary mismatches the germline segment, possibly from a read error. The chain couples TRBV25-1 to TRBJ2-7; TRBD2 matches at 8 bases. The CDR3 loop spans 15 amino acids. Germline V gene lookup returns CDR1 MGHDK and CDR2 SYGVNS. CDR3 in DNA: TGTGCCCGCAGTGTAAGAGCGGGAGAATCCTACGAGCAGTACTTC. It translates to CARSVRAGESYEQYF.

With regard to this clonotype: Germline and junction disagree at one end, which may indicate a read error. This chain uses TRBV4-2 with TRBJ2-5; perhaps TRBD2 as D (6 bases). Germline lookup yields CDR1 LGHNA and CDR2 YNFKEQ. The length of the CDR3 is 14 residues. DNA for the CDR3: TGTTCCAGCAGCCAAGATCCGGGGGAAGAGACCCAGTACTTC. Its translation is CSSSQDPGEETQYF.

This clonotype has at least ten counts. V gene TRBV11-2 combines with J gene TRBJ1-2, with D hard to call. V was shortened by 5 bases and J by 4 bases, with 8 bases between the two germline ends. This CDR3 is 12 amino acids long. Germline CDR1 and CDR2: SGHAT and FQNNGV. The CDR3 nucleotides read TGTGCCAGCAGCGGCCAACGCTATGGCTACACCTTC. It encodes CASSGQRYGYTF.

This clonotype was recorded many times. V and J are TRBV12-3 or TRBV12-4 and TRBJ1-5, with D possibly TRBD1 on 6 matching bases. This CDR3 is built from 14 residues. The V end was cut by 3 bases, the J end by 6 bases, with 12 bases between. This chain's CDR3 is CASSLAGAAQPQHF. CDR3 bases: TGTGCCAGCAGTTTGGCGGGGGCGGCTCAGCCCCAGCATTTT.

The gene calls are TRBV27 and TRBJ2-1; 8 bases map to TRBD2. Germline V gene sequence: CDR1 MNHEY, CDR2 SMNVEV (reference sequence). The CDR3 totals 15 residues. J gave up 5 bases and V 8 bases, and 11 bases lay outside the gene matches. CDR3 region: CASSPRGGRNNEQFF. DNA for the CDR3: TGTGCCAGCTCACCACGGGGCGGGAGGAACAATGAGCAGTTCTTC.

The rearrangement links TRBV29-1 to TRBJ2-5; D not certain. The length of the CDR3 is 11 residues. CDR1 is SQVTM, CDR2 ANQGSEA, per germline. Trimming took off 4 bases at V and 5 bases at J, with 8 bases between the two ends. The CDR3 DNA reads TGCAGCGTTGTGCCCCCGGAGACCCAGTACTTC. Encoded protein: CSVVPPETQYF.

The chain carries TRBV7-9 and TRBJ2-3, with TRBD2 matching 8 bases. The junction had 10 bases not matched to a gene; V was cut back by 5 bases and J by 6 bases. Germline V gene sequence: CDR1 SEHNR, CDR2 FQNEAQ (reference sequence). The CDR3 sequence is 15 residues long. CDR3 sequence: CASSPRIAGLDTQYF. As DNA, the CDR3 is TGTGCCAGCAGCCCCCGAATAGCGGGGTTGGATACGCAGTATTTT.

The table lists this clonotype with a count of one. The V and J genes are TRBV10-3 and TRBJ2-1, with D perhaps matching TRBD1 or TRBD2 (5 bases each). The CDR3 totals 13 residues. V dropped 8 bases and J dropped 4 bases, with 12 bases sitting between them. CDR1 is ENHRY, CDR2 SYGVKD, per germline. CDR3 sequence (DNA): TGTGCCATCGGGACCACACCGTACAATGAGCAGTTCTTC. It translates to CAIGTTPYNEQFF.

This chain connects TRBV7-2 to TRBJ1-2; D remains unclear. This CDR3 has 13 residues. Germline CDR1 reads SGHTA; CDR2 reads FQGNSA. V lost 2 bases to trimming and J lost 3 bases, with 7 bases between them. CDR3 bases: TGTGCCAGCAGCTTATACACAGACTATGGCTACACCTTC. This encodes CASSLYTDYGYTF.

This clonotype has just a few counts. J is TRBJ2-1 and V is TRBV5-4; D perhaps matches TRBD1 (5 bases). Trimming took 4 bases from V and 8 from J, leaving 13 bases between them. CDR1 and CDR2 from the germline V gene are SGHNT and YYREEE (reference sequence). The CDR3 spans 13 residues. This chain's CDR3 is CASSPVDTYEQFF. CDR3 nucleotide sequence: TGTGCCAGCAGCCCGGTGGACACCTATGAGCAGTTCTTC.

This clonotype was seen repeatedly, ten times or more. The V and J genes are TRBV6-1 and TRBJ2-7; TRBD2 agrees at 7 bases. The CDR3 length is 12 residues. The trim removed 5 bases at V and 8 bases at J, leaving 6 bases unmatched. Germline V gene sequence: CDR1 MNHNS, CDR2 SASEGT. Here the CDR3 reads CASSPRGGQQYF. CDR3 sequence (DNA): TGTGCCAGCAGTCCTCGCGGGGGTCAGCAGTACTTC.

The chain links TRBV28 to TRBJ2-7; 9 bases agree with TRBD1. Trimming took 5 bases from V and 6 from J; bases not matched to a gene: 17. This CDR3 region has 17 residues. Germline CDR1 reads MDHEN; CDR2 reads SYDVKM. The CDR3 region is CASSVSTPGQGPSEQYF. The CDR3 DNA reads as TGTGCCAGCAGTGTATCTACTCCGGGACAGGGTCCTAGCGAGCAGTACTTC. Using reference TRBV28 and TRBJ2-7 for the parts outside the CDR3, the full variable domain is DVKVTQSSRYLVKRTGEKVFLECVQDMDHENMFWYRQDPGLGLRLIYFSYDVKMKEKGDIPEGYSVSREKKERFSLILESASTNQTSMYLCASSVSTPGQGPSEQYFGPGTRLTVT.